The source of this T cell receptor (beta chain) is a study of Graves' ophthalmopathy and Graves' hyperthyroidism. In this sample, this clonotype turned up many times. This CDR3 spans 15 amino acids. CDR1 is ENHRY, CDR2 SYGVKD, per germline. Trimming removed 3 bases from V and 0 bases from J, with 12 bases in between. RNA served as the template for amplifying TCR beta CDR3 regions. Second-round multiplex PCR came after first-round RT-PCR with HTBI primers. A single record per CDR3 protein comes from TCRdb applying MiXCR to the multiplex PCR reads. The sample lists roughly 500,000 distinct CDR3 sequences, around an eighth occurring once. Other autoimmune diseases, uncontrolled infections, pregnancy and lactation each led to patient exclusion.

The specimen was blood. This TCR came from a woman aged 30 to 39 with Graves' ophthalmopathy. This chain uses TRBV10-3 with TRBJ2-7, with TRBD2 as a possible D gene (6 bases). The CDR3 spells CAISDYGGLSYEQYF. In DNA, the CDR3 is TGTGCCATCAGTGACTACGGGGGACTCTCCTACGAGCAGTACTTC.